This TCR beta chain was sequenced for a study of blood T cell repertoires in COVID-19. About the research overall: T cells, B-cell-depleted T cells, or PBMCs supplied cDNA or gDNA.

Germline V lookup: CDR1 KGHSH, CDR2 LQKENI. V was pared by 5 bases and J by 2 bases, with 3 bases of the junction left unmatched. This CDR3 has 15 amino acids. The assay was immunoSEQ multiplex PCR, and TCRdb's table has in-frame clones only and misses some. The sample holds 200,000 to 250,000 clones, approximately 85% seen once. The TCR originated in a woman between 50 and 59 years old with active or convalescent COVID-19. The chain joins TRBV18 to TRBJ2-2, with 9 positions matching TRBD1. The sample taken for sequencing was peripheral blood. In DNA, the CDR3 is TGTGCCAGCTCAGGGACAGGGAGTAACACCGGGGAGCTGTTTTTT. This gives the protein CASSGTGSNTGELFF.